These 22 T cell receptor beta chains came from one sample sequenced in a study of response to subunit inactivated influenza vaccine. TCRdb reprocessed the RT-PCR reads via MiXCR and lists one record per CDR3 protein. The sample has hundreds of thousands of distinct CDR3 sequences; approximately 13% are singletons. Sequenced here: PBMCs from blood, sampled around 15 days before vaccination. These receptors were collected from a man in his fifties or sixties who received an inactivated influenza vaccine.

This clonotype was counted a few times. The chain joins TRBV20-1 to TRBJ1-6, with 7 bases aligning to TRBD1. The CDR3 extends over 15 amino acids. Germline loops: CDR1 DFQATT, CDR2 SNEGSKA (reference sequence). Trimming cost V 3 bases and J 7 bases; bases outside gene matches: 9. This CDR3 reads CSARAVTGRNSPLHF. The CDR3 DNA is TGCAGTGCTAGGGCAGTGACAGGGCGGAATTCACCCCTCCACTTT.

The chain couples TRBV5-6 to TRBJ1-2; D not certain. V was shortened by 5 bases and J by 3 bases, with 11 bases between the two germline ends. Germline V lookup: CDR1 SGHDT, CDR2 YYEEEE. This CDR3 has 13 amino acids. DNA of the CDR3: TGTGCCAGCAGTCTTGATGGGCACTATGGCTACACCTTC. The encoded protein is CASSLDGHYGYTF.

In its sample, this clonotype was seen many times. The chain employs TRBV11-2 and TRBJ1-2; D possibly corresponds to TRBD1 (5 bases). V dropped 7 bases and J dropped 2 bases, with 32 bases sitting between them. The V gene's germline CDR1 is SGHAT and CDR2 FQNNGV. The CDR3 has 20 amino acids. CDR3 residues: CASTLRRGRSNPTLNYGYTF. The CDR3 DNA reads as TGTGCCAGCACCCTTAGAAGGGGCAGAAGTAACCCAACATTAAACTATGGCTACACCTTC.

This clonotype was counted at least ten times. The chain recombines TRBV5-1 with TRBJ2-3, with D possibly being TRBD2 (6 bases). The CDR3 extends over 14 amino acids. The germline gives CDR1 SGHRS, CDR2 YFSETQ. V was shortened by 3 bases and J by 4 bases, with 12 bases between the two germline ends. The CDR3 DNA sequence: TGCGCCAGCAGCTCACAGACTAGTTCAGATACGCAGTATTTT. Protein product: CASSSQTSSDTQYF.

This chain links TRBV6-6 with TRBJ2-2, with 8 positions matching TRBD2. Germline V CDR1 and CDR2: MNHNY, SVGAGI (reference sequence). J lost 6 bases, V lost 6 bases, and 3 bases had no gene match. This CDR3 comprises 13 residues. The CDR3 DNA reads TGTGCCAGCAGCCGAGCGGGGGCCGGGGAGCTGTTTTTT. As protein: CASSRAGAGELFF.

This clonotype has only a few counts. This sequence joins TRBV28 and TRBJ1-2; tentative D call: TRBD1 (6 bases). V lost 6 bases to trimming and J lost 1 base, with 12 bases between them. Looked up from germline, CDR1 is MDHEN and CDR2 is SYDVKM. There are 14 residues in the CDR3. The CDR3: CASSMRGVNYGYTF. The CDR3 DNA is TGTGCCAGCAGCATGAGGGGGGTTAACTATGGCTACACCTTC.

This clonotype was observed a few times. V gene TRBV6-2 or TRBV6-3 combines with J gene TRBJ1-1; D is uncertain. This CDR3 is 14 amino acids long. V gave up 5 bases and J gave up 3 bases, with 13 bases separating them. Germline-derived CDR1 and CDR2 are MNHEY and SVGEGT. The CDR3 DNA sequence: TGTGCCAGCAGTGCAAAACGCTATGACACTGAAGCTTTCTTT. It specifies CASSAKRYDTEAFF.

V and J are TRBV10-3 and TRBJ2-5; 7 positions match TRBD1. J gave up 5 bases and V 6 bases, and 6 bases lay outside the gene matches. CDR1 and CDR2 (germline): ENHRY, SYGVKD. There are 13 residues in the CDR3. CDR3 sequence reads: CAIRDRSRETQYF. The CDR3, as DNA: TGTGCCATCAGGGACAGGTCCCGGGAGACCCAGTACTTC.

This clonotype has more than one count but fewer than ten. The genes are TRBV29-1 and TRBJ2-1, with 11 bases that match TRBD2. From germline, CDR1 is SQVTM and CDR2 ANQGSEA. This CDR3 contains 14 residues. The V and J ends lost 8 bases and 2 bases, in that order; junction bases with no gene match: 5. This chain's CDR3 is CSSVGLAAYNEQFF. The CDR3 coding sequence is TGCAGCTCGGTGGGACTAGCGGCCTACAATGAGCAGTTCTTC.

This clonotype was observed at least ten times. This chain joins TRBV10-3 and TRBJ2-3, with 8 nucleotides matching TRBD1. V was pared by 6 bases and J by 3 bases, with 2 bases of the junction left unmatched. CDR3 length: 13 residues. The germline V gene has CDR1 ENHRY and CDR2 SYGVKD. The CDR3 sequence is CAIRDRETDTQYF. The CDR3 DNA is TGTGCCATCAGGGACAGGGAGACAGATACGCAGTATTTT.

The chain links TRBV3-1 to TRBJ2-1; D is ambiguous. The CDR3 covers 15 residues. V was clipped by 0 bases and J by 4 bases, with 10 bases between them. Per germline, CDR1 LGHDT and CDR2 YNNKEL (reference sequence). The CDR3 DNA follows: TGTGCCAGCAGCCAAGAATCCCATGAATACAATGAGCAGTTCTTC. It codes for CASSQESHEYNEQFF.

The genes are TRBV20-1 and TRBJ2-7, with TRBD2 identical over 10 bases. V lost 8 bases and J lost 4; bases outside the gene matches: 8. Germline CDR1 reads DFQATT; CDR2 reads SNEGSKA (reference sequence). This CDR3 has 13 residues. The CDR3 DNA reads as TGCAGTCATTCTAGCGGGAGTATGTACGAGCAGTACTTC. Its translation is CSHSSGSMYEQYF.

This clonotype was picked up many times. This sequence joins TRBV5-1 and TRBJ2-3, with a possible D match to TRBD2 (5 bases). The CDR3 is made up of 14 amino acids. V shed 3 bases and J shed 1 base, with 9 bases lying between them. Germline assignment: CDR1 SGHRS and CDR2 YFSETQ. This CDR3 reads CASSSGMGTDTQYF. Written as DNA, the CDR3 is TGCGCCAGCAGCTCCGGGATGGGCACAGATACGCAGTATTTT.

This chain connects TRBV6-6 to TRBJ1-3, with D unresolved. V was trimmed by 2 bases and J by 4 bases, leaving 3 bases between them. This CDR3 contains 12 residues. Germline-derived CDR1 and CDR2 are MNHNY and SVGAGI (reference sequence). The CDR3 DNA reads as TGTGCCAGCAGTTACCAGGGAAACACCATATATTTT. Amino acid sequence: CASSYQGNTIYF.

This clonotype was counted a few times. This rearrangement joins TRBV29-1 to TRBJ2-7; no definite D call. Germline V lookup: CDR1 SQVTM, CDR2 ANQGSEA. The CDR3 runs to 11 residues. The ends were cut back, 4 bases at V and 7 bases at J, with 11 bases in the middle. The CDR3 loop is CSVVWGWEQYF. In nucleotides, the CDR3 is TGCAGCGTTGTATGGGGTTGGGAGCAGTACTTC.

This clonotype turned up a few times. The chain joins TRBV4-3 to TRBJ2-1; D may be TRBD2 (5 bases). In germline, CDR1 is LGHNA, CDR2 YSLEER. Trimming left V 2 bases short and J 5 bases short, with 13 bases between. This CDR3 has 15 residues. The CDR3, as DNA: TGCGCCAGCAGCCAAATCTGGGTCGGGGACAATGAGCAGTTCTTC. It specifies CASSQIWVGDNEQFF.

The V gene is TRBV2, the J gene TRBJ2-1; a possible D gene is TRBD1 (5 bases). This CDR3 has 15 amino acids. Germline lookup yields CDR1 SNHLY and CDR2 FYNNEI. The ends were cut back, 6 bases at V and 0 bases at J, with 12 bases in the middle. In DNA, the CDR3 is TGTGCCAGCAGGCCAGCGACAGTCTCCTACAATGAGCAGTTCTTC. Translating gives CASRPATVSYNEQFF.

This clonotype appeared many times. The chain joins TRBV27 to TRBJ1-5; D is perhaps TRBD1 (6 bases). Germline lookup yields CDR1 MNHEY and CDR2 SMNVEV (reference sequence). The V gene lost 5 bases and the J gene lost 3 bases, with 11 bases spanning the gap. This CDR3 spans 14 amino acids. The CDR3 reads CASSSGQNNQPQHF. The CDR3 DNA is TGTGCCAGCAGTAGTGGACAGAACAATCAGCCCCAGCATTTT.

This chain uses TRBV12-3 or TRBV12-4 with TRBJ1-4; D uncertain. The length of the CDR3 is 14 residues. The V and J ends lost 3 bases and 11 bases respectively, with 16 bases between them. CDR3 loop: CASSLRGQAAKLFF. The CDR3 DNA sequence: TGTGCCAGCAGTTTGAGAGGCCAAGCTGCGAAACTGTTTTTT.

CDR3 protein: CASSLSSGSEGLETQYF. DNA for the CDR3: TGTGCCAGCAGCTTGTCTAGCGGGAGCGAGGGGTTAGAGACCCAGTACTTC. V usage is TRBV7-9 and J usage is TRBJ2-5; 10 bases agree with TRBD2. Per the germline V gene, CDR1 is SEHNR and CDR2 is FQNEAQ (reference sequence). The J segment lost 4 bases and the V segment lost 3 bases, leaving 11 bases of the junction unmatched. The CDR3 runs 17 residues.

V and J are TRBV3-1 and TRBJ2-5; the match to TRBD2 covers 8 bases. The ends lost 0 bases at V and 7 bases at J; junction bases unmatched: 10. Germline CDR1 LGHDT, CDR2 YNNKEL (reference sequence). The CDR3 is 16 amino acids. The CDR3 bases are TGTGCCAGCAGCCAAGACCCCCGGACTAGCTTCGGGACCCAGTACTTC. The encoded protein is CASSQDPRTSFGTQYF.

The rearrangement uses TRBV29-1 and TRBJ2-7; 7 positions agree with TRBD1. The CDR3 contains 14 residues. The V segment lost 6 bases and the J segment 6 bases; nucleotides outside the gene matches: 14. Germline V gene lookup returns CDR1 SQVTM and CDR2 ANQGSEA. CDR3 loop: CSVTAGTALGEQYF. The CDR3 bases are TGCAGCGTGACGGCCGGGACAGCCCTGGGCGAGCAGTACTTC.